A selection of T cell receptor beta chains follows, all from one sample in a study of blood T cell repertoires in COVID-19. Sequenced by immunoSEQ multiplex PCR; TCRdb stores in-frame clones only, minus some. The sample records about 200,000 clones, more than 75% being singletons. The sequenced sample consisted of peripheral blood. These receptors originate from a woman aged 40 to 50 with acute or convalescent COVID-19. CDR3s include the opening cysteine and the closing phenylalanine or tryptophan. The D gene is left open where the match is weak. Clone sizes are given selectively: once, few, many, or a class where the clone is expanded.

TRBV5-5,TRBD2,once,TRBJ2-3,TGTGCCAGCAGCTTAACTAGCGGGAGGGCGACAGATACGCAGTATTTT,CASSLTSGRATDTQYF
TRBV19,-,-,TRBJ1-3,TGTGCCAGTAGTCGATGGGCCTCCACCTCTGGAAACACCATATATTTT,CASSRWASTSGNTIYF
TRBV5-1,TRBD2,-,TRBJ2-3,TGCGCCAGCAGCTGGGGGACTAGACCACCTAGCACAGATACGCAGTATTTT,CASSWGTRPPSTDTQYF
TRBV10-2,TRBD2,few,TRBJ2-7,TGCGCCAGCACTAGTAGCGGGAGCTCCCACTACGAGCAGTACTTC,CASTSSGSSHYEQYF
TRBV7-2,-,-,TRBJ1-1,TGTGCCAGCAGCACGGACGGGATGCCGCGTGAAGCTTTCTTT,CASSTDGMPREAFF
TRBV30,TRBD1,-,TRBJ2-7,TGTGCCTGTCACCCGGGACAGGGGGCTTACGAGCAGTACTTC,CACHPGQGAYEQYF
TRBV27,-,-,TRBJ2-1,TGTGCCAGCAGTTTAAAGTTAGCGGACAATGAGCAGTTCTTC,CASSLKLADNEQFF
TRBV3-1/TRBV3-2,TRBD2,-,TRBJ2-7,TGTGCCAGCAGCCAAGTTTCCCTAGCGGGACCTCCCTACGAGCAGTACTTC,CASSQVSLAGPPYEQYF
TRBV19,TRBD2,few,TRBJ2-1,TGTGCCAGTAGTATGATTAGCGGGTCCTACAATGAGCAGTTCTTC,CASSMISGSYNEQFF
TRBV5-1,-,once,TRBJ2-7,TGCGCCAGCAGCTTTATTCCGGGCTACGAGCAGTACTTC,CASSFIPGYEQYF
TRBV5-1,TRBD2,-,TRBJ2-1,TGCGCCAGCAGCTCCGGACTAGCTGCCAGCTCCTACAGTGAGCAGTTCTTC,CASSSGLAASSYSEQFF
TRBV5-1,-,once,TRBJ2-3,TGCGCCAGCAGCTACACGGGATCGGCCGCAGATACGCAGTATTTT,CASSYTGSAADTQYF
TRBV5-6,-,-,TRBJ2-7,TGTGCCAGCAGCTTGGTGGGGCGTATCCATGGCGAGCAGTACTTC,CASSLVGRIHGEQYF
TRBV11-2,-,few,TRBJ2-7,TGTGCCAGCAGCTTAGCCCACGGAGCCTACGAGCAGTACTTC,CASSLAHGAYEQYF
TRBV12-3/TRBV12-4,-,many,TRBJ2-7,TGTGCCAGCAGTCCCCGGACTATCTACGAGCAGTACTTC,CASSPRTIYEQYF
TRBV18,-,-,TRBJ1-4,TGTGCCAGCTCCCAATCAGGGGTCTATGGTGAAAAACTGTTTTTT,CASSQSGVYGEKLFF
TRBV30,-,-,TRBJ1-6,TGTGCCTGGAGTCGCTCGGGACTGTCTAATTCACCCCTCCACTTT,CAWSRSGLSNSPLHF
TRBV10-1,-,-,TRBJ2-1,TGCGCCAGCAGTGAAAACAGGGTGGATGAGCAGTTCTTC,CASSENRVDEQFF
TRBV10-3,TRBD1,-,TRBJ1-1,TGTGCCATCAGTGCGGCAGGACAGGAGAACACTGAAGCTTTCTTT,CAISAAGQENTEAFF
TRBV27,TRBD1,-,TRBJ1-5,TGTGCCAGCCGGGACAGGGTCGGGAGCAATCAGCCCCAGCATTTT,CASRDRVGSNQPQHF
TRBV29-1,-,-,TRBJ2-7,TGCAGCGTTGAAGGCCAGGGGGGCCCCCTCGAGCAGTACTTC,CSVEGQGGPLEQYF
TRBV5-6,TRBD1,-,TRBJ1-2,TGTGCCAGCAGCTTGGCCCTGGGACAGGGTTGGGTCCTACACACCTTC,CASSLALGQGWVLHTF